The 21 T cell receptor beta chains presented below share a single source sample, sequenced in a study of OX40 agonist ivuxolimab in advanced cancers. Libraries were prepared by immunoSEQ multiplex PCR; TCRdb keeps only in-frame clonotypes and omits some of them. Here the sample spans about 70,000 clones, more than 70% being singletons. The sequences come from CD4+ or CD8+ T cells sorted from blood, collected in a trial of the OX40 agonist ivuxolimab. Receptors were obtained from an adult with an advanced solid tumor such as melanoma, head and neck, liver or kidney cancer.

The chain joins TRBV10-3 to TRBJ2-1; 13 nucleotides match TRBD2. There are 17 residues in the CDR3. Germline V lookup: CDR1 ENHRY, CDR2 SYGVKD. J gave up 6 bases and V 2 bases, and 7 bases lay outside the gene matches. CDR3 residues: CAISEAPGLAGLNEQFF. As DNA, the CDR3 is TGTGCCATCAGTGAGGCGCCGGGACTAGCGGGGCTCAATGAGCAGTTCTTC.

The chain uses TRBV10-1 and TRBJ1-6, with a possible D match to TRBD1 (5 bases). The ends were cut back, 6 bases at V and 7 bases at J, with 13 bases in the middle. The length of the CDR3 is 14 residues. The germline V gene encodes CDR1 WNHNN and CDR2 SYGVQD (reference sequence). In DNA, the CDR3 is TGCGCCAGCAGCCCTGGGACTGGGAATTCACCCCTCCACTTT. This gives the protein CASSPGTGNSPLHF.

The chain employs TRBV18 and TRBJ2-2; D unclear. V was trimmed by 4 bases and J by 6 bases, leaving 6 bases between them. Germline-derived CDR1 and CDR2 are KGHSH and LQKENI. CDR3 length equals 12 residues. The CDR3: CASSQGPGELFF. Here the CDR3 DNA reads TGTGCCAGCTCACAGGGCCCCGGGGAGCTGTTTTTT.

V is TRBV6-1 and J is TRBJ2-7, with 9 positions matching TRBD2. CDR3 length: 16 amino acids. V shed 2 bases and J 1 base; nucleotides not matched to a gene: 6. Germline-derived CDR1 and CDR2 are MNHNS and SASEGT. The CDR3 sequence: CASSELAGATSYEQYF. The DNA of the CDR3 is TGTGCCAGCAGTGAATTAGCGGGGGCGACTTCCTACGAGCAGTACTTC.

The sample holds one count of this clone. The chain recombines TRBV19 with TRBJ1-5; D gene ambiguous. The germline gives CDR1 LNHDA, CDR2 SQIVND (reference sequence). The CDR3 extends over 16 amino acids. Trimming stripped 7 bases from V and 1 base from J, with 17 bases between. The CDR3, as DNA: TGTGCCAGTATCCTCCTCCGGGAGCTGAGCAATCAGCCCCAGCATTTT. The encoded protein is CASILLRELSNQPQHF.

V usage is TRBV5-5 and J usage is TRBJ2-3; D may be TRBD1 (6 bases). The CDR3 length is 15 residues. The V end lost 1 base, the J end lost 2 bases, and 11 bases lay between the germline ends. Per the germline V gene, CDR1 is SGHKS and CDR2 is YYEKEE (reference sequence). CDR3 loop: CASSLSGQYTDTQYF. In DNA, the CDR3 is TGTGCCAGCAGCTTGTCCGGACAGTACACAGATACGCAGTATTTT.

The chain has TRBV19 and TRBJ1-4, with TRBD1 identical over 8 bases. In germline, CDR1 is LNHDA, CDR2 SQIVND (reference sequence). V trimming: 4 bases; J trimming: 10 bases; junction bases outside the gene matches: 11. The CDR3 has 15 residues. The CDR3 nucleotides are TGTGCCAGTAGTACCCCGCAGGGGGCGCTTGGAAAACTGTTTTTT. This translates into CASSTPQGALGKLFF.

The V call is TRBV4-2, the J call TRBJ1-1; D ambiguous. CDR1 LGHNA and CDR2 YNFKEQ come from the germline V gene. This CDR3 spans 14 amino acids. Trimming removed 4 bases at V and 0 bases at J, with 9 bases between. The CDR3 region has the DNA TGTGCCAGCAGCCCGACGCAGATGAACACTGAAGCTTTCTTT. Translating it yields CASSPTQMNTEAFF.

Only one count was recorded for this clone. The chain is built from TRBV16 and TRBJ1-2, with 10 bases lining up with TRBD1. This CDR3 contains 16 residues. V dropped 1 base and J dropped 4; count of bases not matched to a gene: 6. Per the germline V gene, CDR1 is KGHSY and CDR2 is FQNENV. CDR3 region: CASSQLGTGDVYGYTF. CDR3 DNA sequence: TGTGCCAGCAGCCAATTGGGGACAGGGGACGTCTATGGCTACACCTTC.

This clone was seen only once. This chain connects TRBV5-1 to TRBJ2-2; 9 nucleotides match TRBD1. The ends lost 4 bases at V and 5 bases at J; junction bases unmatched: 3. Germline V gene lookup returns CDR1 SGHRS and CDR2 YFSETQ. This CDR3 has 14 residues. The CDR3 protein is CASSRDRVTGELFF. CDR3 DNA sequence: TGCGCCAGCAGCCGGGACAGGGTTACCGGGGAGCTGTTTTTT.

V is TRBV4-1 and J is TRBJ1-5; possibly TRBD1 for D (6 bases). Trimming cost V 4 bases and J 1 base, with 17 bases left between them. The CDR3 totals 17 residues. Germline V lookup: CDR1 MGHRA, CDR2 YSYEKL. DNA for the CDR3: TGCGCCAGCAGCCGAACTACCCTCAGGGGAAGCAATCAGCCCCAGCATTTT. Its protein product is CASSRTTLRGSNQPQHF.

This clone came up once. The chain uses TRBV19 and TRBJ2-7; D uncertain. CDR3 length equals 13 residues. V dropped 6 bases and J dropped 0 bases, with 9 bases sitting between them. Looked up from germline, CDR1 is LNHDA and CDR2 is SQIVND (reference sequence). The CDR3 region has the DNA TGTGCCAGTAGCCCACAGAGCTCCTACGAGCAGTACTTC. Translated: CASSPQSSYEQYF.

V usage is TRBV14 and J usage is TRBJ2-7; possibly TRBD1 or TRBD2 for D (5 bases each). The CDR3 consists of 12 residues. With 3 bases removed from V and 6 bases from J, the gap between germline ends came to 9 bases. CDR1 is SGHDN, CDR2 FVKESK, per germline. CDR3 sequence reads: CASSHPGTEQYF. CDR3 in DNA: TGTGCCAGCAGCCATCCAGGGACCGAGCAGTACTTC.

This chain connects TRBV7-8 to TRBJ2-6; D might be TRBD1 or TRBD2, each matching 6 bases. CDR1 is SGHVS, CDR2 FQNEAQ, per germline. The CDR3 has 17 residues. Deletions cut 3 bases from V and 2 bases from J, with 14 bases between. CDR3 sequence (DNA): TGTGCCAGCAGCTTCGGGGCCGGGGGCGCTGGGGCCAACGTCCTGACTTTC. As protein: CASSFGAGGAGANVLTF.

J is TRBJ1-6 and V is TRBV7-2; D remains ambiguous. The CDR3 length is 15 residues. Germline V lookup: CDR1 SGHTA, CDR2 FQGNSA. V lost 1 base and J lost 7, with 11 bases in between. In DNA, the CDR3 is TGTGCCAGCAGCTTAGATGTCAGTACGAATTCACCCCTCCACTTT. As protein: CASSLDVSTNSPLHF.

V is TRBV5-6 and J is TRBJ1-2, with 8 bases identical to TRBD1. The J segment lost 3 bases and the V segment lost 2 bases, leaving 3 bases of the junction unmatched. In germline, CDR1 is SGHDT, CDR2 YYEEEE. This CDR3 spans 14 amino acids. CDR3 loop: CASSLTGQDYGYTF. DNA of the CDR3: TGTGCCAGCAGCTTAACGGGACAGGACTATGGCTACACCTTC.

The V call is TRBV5-1, the J call TRBJ1-4; D not resolved. Germline V lookup: CDR1 SGHRS, CDR2 YFSETQ. V dropped 1 base and J dropped 0 bases, with 7 bases sitting between them. The CDR3 contains 15 residues. The CDR3 protein is CASSLSAATNEKLFF. CDR3 DNA: TGCGCCAGCAGCTTGTCGGCAGCAACTAATGAAAAACTGTTTTTT.

The chain has TRBV6-6 and TRBJ1-1; TRBD1 might be the D (6 bases). Germline lookup yields CDR1 MNHNY and CDR2 SVGAGI (reference sequence). V shed 0 bases and J shed 7 bases, with 12 bases lying between them. This CDR3 comprises 14 residues. CDR3 sequence reads: CASSYSGGGDEAFF. As DNA, the CDR3 is TGTGCCAGCAGTTACTCAGGGGGTGGAGATGAAGCTTTCTTT.

The CDR3: CASSPGLSAGEQYF. The CDR3 region has the DNA TGTGCCAGCTCACCAGGACTCTCGGCGGGCGAGCAGTACTTC. The V gene is TRBV18, the J gene TRBJ2-7; the D gene is possibly TRBD2 (5 bases). The V end lost 2 bases, the J end lost 6 bases, and 14 bases lay between the germline ends. Germline values: CDR1 KGHSH, CDR2 LQKENI. This CDR3 is 14 amino acids long. The variable domain in full, completed from reference TRBV18 and TRBJ2-7, reads NAGVMQNPRHLVRRRGQEARLRCSPMKGHSHVYWYRQLPEEGLKFMVYLQKENIIDESGMPKERFSAEFPKEGPSILRIQQVVRGDSAAYFCASSPGLSAGEQYFGPGTRLTVT.

V gene TRBV4-1 combines with J gene TRBJ1-6, with D maybe TRBD1 (5 bases). The germline V gene encodes CDR1 MGHRA and CDR2 YSYEKL. Trimming took 0 bases from V and 0 from J, leaving 9 bases between them. This CDR3 has 17 residues. The CDR3 DNA reads as TGCGCCAGCAGCCAAGAAGACAGCCGCTCCTATAATTCACCCCTCCACTTT. It is translated as CASSQEDSRSYNSPLHF.

The V gene is TRBV18, the J gene TRBJ1-6; D is undetermined. Looked up from germline, CDR1 is KGHSH and CDR2 is LQKENI. The CDR3 runs to 16 residues. V lost 3 bases, J lost 5 bases, and 14 bases lay in between. CDR3 DNA sequence: TGTGCCAGCTCACCCAACGGTGGACGGAATAATTCACCCCTCCACTTT. This sequence encodes CASSPNGGRNNSPLHF.